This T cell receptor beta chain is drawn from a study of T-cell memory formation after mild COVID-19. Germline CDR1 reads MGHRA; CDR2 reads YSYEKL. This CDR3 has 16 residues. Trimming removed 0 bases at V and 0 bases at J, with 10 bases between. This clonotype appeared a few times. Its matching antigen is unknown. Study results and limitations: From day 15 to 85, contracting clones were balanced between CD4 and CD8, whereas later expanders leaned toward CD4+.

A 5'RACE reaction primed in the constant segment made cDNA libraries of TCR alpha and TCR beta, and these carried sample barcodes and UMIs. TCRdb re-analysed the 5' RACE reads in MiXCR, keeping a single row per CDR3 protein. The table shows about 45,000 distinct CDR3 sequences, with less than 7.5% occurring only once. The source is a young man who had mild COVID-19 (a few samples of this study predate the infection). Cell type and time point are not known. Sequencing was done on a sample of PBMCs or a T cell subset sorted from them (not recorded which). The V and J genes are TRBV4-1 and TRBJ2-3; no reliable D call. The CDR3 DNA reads TGCGCCAGCAGCCAAGAGGCGGTTCCTAGCACAGATACGCAGTATTTT. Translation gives CASSQEAVPSTDTQYF.